One sample yielded the 23 T cell receptor beta chains listed below, sequenced in a study of T-cell reconstitution after alpha-beta-depleted transplantation in children. TCRbeta library preparation incorporated unique molecular identifiers. TCRdb ran MiXCR on the PCR reads and lists one entry per CDR3 protein. The sample has 750,000 to 950,000 distinct CDR3 sequences; roughly 16% are singletons. The sequencing used PBMCs, mostly from graft donor cells, collected 360 days after TCRalphabeta/CD19-depleted stem cell transplant. The receptor source for this set is a male patient between 10 and 17 years old who had a stem cell transplant for acute lymphoblastic leukemia, so the T cells may come from the graft donor.

This clonotype showed up just a few times. The V and J genes are TRBV4-1 and TRBJ2-3; D is unresolved. Between the trimmed V and J ends, which lost 0 bases and 2 bases, there was a span of 9 bases. The length of the CDR3 is 15 residues. Germline-derived CDR1 and CDR2 are MGHRA and YSYEKL. In nucleotides, the CDR3 is TGCGCCAGCAGCCAAGAAGACCTGAACACAGATACGCAGTATTTT. This encodes CASSQEDLNTDTQYF.

The chain has TRBV29-1 and TRBJ2-7, with a tentative D call TRBD1 (6 bases). The V end was cut by 4 bases, the J end by 3 bases, with 19 bases between. The CDR3 sequence is 15 residues long. The V gene's germline CDR1 is SQVTM and CDR2 ANQGSEA. The CDR3 loop reads CSVGWSFRGDYEQYF. CDR3 DNA sequence: TGCAGCGTTGGATGGTCGTTCAGGGGCGACTACGAGCAGTACTTC.

V and J are TRBV12-3 or TRBV12-4 and TRBJ2-7, with D perhaps matching TRBD2 (6 bases). CDR3 size: 14 residues. Trimming removed 3 bases at V and 2 bases at J, with 11 bases between. The CDR3 spells CASSFRDFAYEQYF. The CDR3 DNA reads as TGTGCCAGCAGTTTTAGGGACTTCGCCTACGAGCAGTACTTC.

This clonotype was picked up a small number of times. This rearrangement joins TRBV6-2 or TRBV6-3 to TRBJ2-1; perhaps TRBD2 as D (6 bases). Germline V gene sequence: CDR1 MNHEY, CDR2 SVGEGT. V gave up 7 bases and J gave up 4 bases, with 20 bases separating them. This CDR3 is built from 16 residues. This CDR3 reads CASTPAGRAGYNEQFF. In DNA form, the CDR3 reads TGTGCCAGCACCCCCGCGGGAAGGGCTGGATACAATGAGCAGTTCTTC.

The rearrangement uses TRBV6-1 and TRBJ1-1, with 7 bases fitting TRBD1. V gave up 0 bases and J gave up 10 bases; unmatched junction bases: 8. The germline CDR1 and CDR2 sequences are MNHNS and SASEGT. The CDR3 has 14 amino acids. CDR3 DNA: TGTGCCAGCAGTGAAGCGCTACGGACAGGAGGAGCTTTCTTT. Translated: CASSEALRTGGAFF.

This clonotype was seen at least ten times. The J gene is TRBJ2-1, the V gene TRBV25-1; no clear D. Germline V gives CDR1 MGHDK, CDR2 SYGVNS. The ends were cut back, 1 base at V and 10 bases at J, with 5 bases in the middle. The CDR3 totals 11 residues. The CDR3, as DNA: TGTGCCAGCAGTGAATTCTCAGAGCAGTTCTTC. Translation gives CASSEFSEQFF.

The rearrangement links TRBV6-5 to TRBJ2-7; D remains ambiguous. CDR3 size: 13 residues. Trimming took off 4 bases at V and 3 bases at J, with 10 bases between the two ends. Germline CDR1 MNHEY, CDR2 SVGAGI. CDR3 DNA sequence: TGTGCCAGCAGTTCTGTGGGCGGCTACGAGCAGTACTTC. It yields the protein CASSSVGGYEQYF.

This clonotype was recorded a few times. The chain combines TRBV7-3 with TRBJ2-1, with 7 bases fitting TRBD1. CDR1 and CDR2 from the germline V gene are SGHTA and FQGTGA. V lost 5 bases, J lost 9 bases, and 4 bases stayed unmatched. CDR3 length: 12 amino acids. The CDR3 DNA sequence: TGTGCCAGCAGCCCATACAGGGGTGAGCAGTTCTTC. This codes for CASSPYRGEQFF.

This clonotype came up a few times. The rearrangement joins TRBV7-3 to TRBJ2-1; 10 bases agree with TRBD2. This CDR3 has 18 residues. CDR1 and CDR2 (germline): SGHTA, FQGTGA. The trim removed 1 base at V and 8 bases at J, leaving 14 bases unmatched. The CDR3 region is CASSLREREGRGGDEQFF. The CDR3, as DNA: TGTGCCAGCAGCTTAAGGGAGCGGGAGGGCCGGGGGGGCGATGAGCAGTTCTTC.

The V gene is TRBV5-6, the J gene TRBJ1-6; TRBD1 matches 8 bases. V gave up 5 bases and J gave up 7 bases; unmatched junction bases: 5. CDR3 length equals 14 residues. CDR1 and CDR2 from the germline V gene are SGHDT and YYEEEE. The DNA of the CDR3 is TGTGCCAGCAGATATTACAGGGGGAATTCACCCCTCCACTTT. This encodes CASRYYRGNSPLHF.

The chain recombines TRBV7-9 with TRBJ1-1; D is unresolved. CDR1 is SEHNR, CDR2 FQNEAQ, per germline (reference sequence). V lost 4 bases to trimming and J lost 4 bases, with 1 base between them. The CDR3 contains 10 residues. CDR3: CASSSTEAFF. The CDR3 coding sequence is TGTGCCAGCAGCTCCACTGAAGCTTTCTTT.

This clonotype has a handful of counts. The V call is TRBV4-1, the J call TRBJ2-1, with D perhaps matching TRBD1 or TRBD2 (7 bases each). Trimming removed 0 bases at V and 4 bases at J, with 13 bases between. The CDR3 spans 16 residues. Per germline, CDR1 MGHRA and CDR2 YSYEKL. The CDR3 region has the DNA TGCGCCAGCAGCCAAGAGGGGAGGGGGCCGTACAATGAGCAGTTCTTC. Its protein product is CASSQEGRGPYNEQFF.

V usage is TRBV5-5 and J usage is TRBJ2-3; D unresolved. CDR1 and CDR2 from the germline V gene are SGHKS and YYEKEE (reference sequence). V was cut by 4 bases and J by 2 bases, with 14 bases left in between. The CDR3 loop spans 15 amino acids. This CDR3 reads CASSIDTTNTDTQYF. Here the CDR3 DNA reads TGTGCCAGCAGCATTGACACAACTAACACAGATACGCAGTATTTT. Drawing the rest from reference TRBV5-5 and TRBJ2-3, the complete variable domain is DAGVTQSPTHLIKTRGQQVTLRCSPISGHKSVSWYQQVLGQGPQFIFQYYEKEERGRGNFPDRFSARQFPNYSSELNVNALLLGDSALYLCASSIDTTNTDTQYFGPGTRLTVL.

This clonotype has at least ten counts. V usage is TRBV18 and J usage is TRBJ2-1; 11 bases are shared with TRBD1. CDR1 and CDR2 from the germline V gene are KGHSH and LQKENI. J gave up 2 bases and V 4 bases, and 4 bases lay outside the gene matches. CDR3 size: 16 residues. CDR3 loop: CASSLLGQGAYNEQFF. CDR3 in DNA: TGTGCCAGCTCACTCCTGGGACAGGGGGCCTACAATGAGCAGTTCTTC.

This chain connects TRBV11-2 to TRBJ1-1; D gene unclear. Looked up from germline, CDR1 is SGHAT and CDR2 is FQNNGV. The CDR3 contains 15 residues. Trimming stripped 1 base from V and 1 base from J, with 10 bases between. The chain's CDR3 is CASSLAGPRNTEAFF. The CDR3 region has the DNA TGTGCCAGCAGCTTAGCGGGCCCCCGGAACACTGAAGCTTTCTTT.

The gene calls are TRBV5-1 and TRBJ1-2; 11 bases line up with TRBD1. The CDR3 is made up of 15 amino acids. Germline CDR1 is SGHRS and CDR2 is YFSETQ. After removal of 4 bases from V and 5 bases from J, the junction contained 7 bases not matched to a gene. The chain's CDR3 is CASSRTGTGGYGYTF. The CDR3 nucleotides are TGCGCCAGCAGCCGTACAGGGACAGGGGGATATGGCTACACCTTC.

This clonotype was picked up a small number of times. The chain employs TRBV15 and TRBJ1-4; TRBD1 might be the D (5 bases). The length of the CDR3 is 15 residues. The germline V gene encodes CDR1 LNHNV and CDR2 YYDKDF (reference sequence). The ends were cut back, 1 base at V and 5 bases at J, with 11 bases in the middle. This CDR3 reads CATSRVGGANEKLFF. The CDR3 DNA reads as TGTGCCACCAGCAGAGTAGGAGGGGCGAATGAAAAACTGTTTTTT.

The chain links TRBV9 to TRBJ2-7, with 11 bases identical to TRBD2. Germline CDR1 is SGDLS and CDR2 is YYNGEE. V lost 2 bases and J lost 3; bases outside the gene matches: 4. CDR3 length equals 15 residues. DNA for the CDR3: TGTGCCAGCAGCGTGGGTCTAGCGGGAGGCTACGAGCAGTACTTC. It is translated as CASSVGLAGGYEQYF.

A few counts support this clonotype. The chain employs TRBV6-5 and TRBJ1-2; 8 bases match TRBD1. CDR1 is MNHEY, CDR2 SVGAGI, per germline. Trimming took 4 bases from V and 8 from J; bases not matched to a gene: 15. The CDR3 loop spans 16 amino acids. DNA for the CDR3: TGTGCCAGCAGTTTATGGGTCACGGACAGGGAATGCGGCTACACCTTC. This codes for CASSLWVTDRECGYTF.

In this sample, this clonotype turned up many times. The chain joins TRBV7-2 to TRBJ2-1; TRBD2 agrees at 14 bases. This CDR3 region has 17 residues. With 5 bases clipped from V and 0 bases from J, the junction kept 3 bases outside the gene matches. Germline V CDR1 and CDR2: SGHTA, FQGNSA. The CDR3 nucleotides read TGTGCCAGCAGCCACGGGACTAGCGGGAGCTCCTACAATGAGCAGTTCTTC. Amino acid sequence: CASSHGTSGSSYNEQFF.

The V and J genes are TRBV12-3 or TRBV12-4 and TRBJ2-1, with D perhaps matching TRBD2 (6 bases). V lost 4 bases, J lost 7 bases, and 11 bases lay in between. The CDR3 has 13 residues. This chain's CDR3 is CASSWSGDNEQFF. The DNA for the CDR3 is TGTGCCAGCAGTTGGTCGGGAGATAATGAGCAGTTCTTC.

This clonotype was recorded a few times. The chain is built from TRBV12-3 or TRBV12-4 and TRBJ2-7; D gene unclear. This CDR3 comprises 14 residues. Trimming removed 3 bases from V and 3 bases from J, with 12 bases in between. CDR3 protein: CASSFQSSYYEQYF. CDR3 nucleotides: TGTGCCAGCAGTTTTCAGAGTTCGTACTACGAGCAGTACTTC.

This CDR3 reads CASRFPRVGADKHEQYF. CDR3 coding DNA: TGTGCAAGTCGCTTCCCTCGGGTCGGGGCGGATAAACACGAGCAGTACTTC. This chain uses TRBV12-2 with TRBJ2-7; the DNA was not compared with TRBD1, the D call given in the table. TRBV12-2 is termed a pseudogene. The length of the CDR3 is 17 residues.